This record looks at one T cell receptor (beta chain) sequence and its context. The sample originates from a study of cytomegalovirus exposure and HLA in healthy donors. Both 60 Vbeta primers and 13 Jbeta primers went into the PCR. Sequenced by immunoSEQ multiplex PCR; TCRdb stores in-frame clones only, minus some. This sample carries over 150,000 clones, 68% of them seen once, and the ten largest clones take 2.5% to 3.5%. The sequence derives from a middle-aged woman in good health and CMV-seropositive. The sequencing input was PBMCs.

The CDR3 nucleotides are TGTGCCACCTTGTGGGGGGGCGTGGGCTACACCTTC. It translates to CATLWGGVGYTF. The V gene is TRBV27, the J gene TRBJ1-2, with D maybe TRBD1 (6 bases). V lost 10 bases and J 8 bases, leaving 17 bases between the germline ends. There are 12 residues in the CDR3. Germline values: CDR1 MNHEY, CDR2 SMNVEV (reference sequence).